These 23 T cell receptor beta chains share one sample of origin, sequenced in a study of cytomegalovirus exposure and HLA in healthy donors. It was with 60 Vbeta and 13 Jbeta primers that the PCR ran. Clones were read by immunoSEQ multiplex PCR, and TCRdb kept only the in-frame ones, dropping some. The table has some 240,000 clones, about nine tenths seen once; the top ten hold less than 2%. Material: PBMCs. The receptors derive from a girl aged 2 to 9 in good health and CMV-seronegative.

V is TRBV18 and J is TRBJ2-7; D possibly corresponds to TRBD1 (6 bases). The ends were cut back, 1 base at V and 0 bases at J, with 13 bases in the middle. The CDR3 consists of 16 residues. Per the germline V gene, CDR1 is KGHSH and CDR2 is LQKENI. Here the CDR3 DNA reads TGTGCCAGCTCACCACGGGTGGGGACATACTCCTACGAGCAGTACTTC. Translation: CASSPRVGTYSYEQYF.

The CDR3 DNA follows: TGTGCCAGCAGCTTAAGGACTAGCGGGGGGCAAGAGACCCAGTACTTC. Translated: CASSLRTSGGQETQYF. The V call is TRBV11-2, the J call TRBJ2-5; 14 bases map to TRBD2. The CDR3 has 16 residues. Losses at the gene ends were 2 bases for V and 2 bases for J; bases not matched to a gene: 1. In germline, CDR1 is SGHAT, CDR2 FQNNGV.

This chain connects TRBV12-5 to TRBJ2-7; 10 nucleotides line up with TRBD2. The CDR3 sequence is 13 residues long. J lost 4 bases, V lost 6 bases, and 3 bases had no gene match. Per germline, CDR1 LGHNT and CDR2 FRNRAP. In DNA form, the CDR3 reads TGTGCTAGTGGAAGAGCGGGAGGGTACGAGCAGTACTTC. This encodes CASGRAGGYEQYF.

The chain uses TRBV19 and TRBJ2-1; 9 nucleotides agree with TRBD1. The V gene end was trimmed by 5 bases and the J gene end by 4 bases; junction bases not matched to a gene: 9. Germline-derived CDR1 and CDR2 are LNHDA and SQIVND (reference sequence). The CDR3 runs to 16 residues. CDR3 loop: CASSSLDRGWYNEQFF. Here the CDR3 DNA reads TGTGCCAGTAGTTCCCTGGACAGGGGTTGGTACAATGAGCAGTTCTTC. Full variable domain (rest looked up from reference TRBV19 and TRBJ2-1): DGGITQSPKYLFRKEGQNVTLSCEQNLNHDAMYWYRQDPGQGLRLIYYSQIVNDFQKGDIAEGYSVSREKKESFPLTVTSAQKNPTAFYLCASSSLDRGWYNEQFFGPGTRLTVL.

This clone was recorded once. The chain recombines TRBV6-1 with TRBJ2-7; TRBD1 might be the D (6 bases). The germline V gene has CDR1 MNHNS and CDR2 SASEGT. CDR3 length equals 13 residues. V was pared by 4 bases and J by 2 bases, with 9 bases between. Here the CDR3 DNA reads TGTGCCAGCAGTGGAACAGGGACCTACGAGCAGTACTTC. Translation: CASSGTGTYEQYF.

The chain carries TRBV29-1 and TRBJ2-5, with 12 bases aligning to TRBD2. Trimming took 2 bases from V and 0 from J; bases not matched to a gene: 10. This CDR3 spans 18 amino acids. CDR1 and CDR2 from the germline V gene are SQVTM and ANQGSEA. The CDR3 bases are TGCAGCGTTGAACCCGAGCTAGCGGGGGGGTCATACCAAGAGACCCAGTACTTC. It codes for CSVEPELAGGSYQETQYF. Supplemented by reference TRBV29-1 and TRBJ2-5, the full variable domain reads SAVISQKPSRDICQRGTSLTIQCQVDSQVTMMFWYRQQPGQSLTLIATANQGSEATYESGFVIDKFPISRPNLTFSTLTVSNMSPEDSSIYLCSVEPELAGGSYQETQYFGPGTRLLVL.

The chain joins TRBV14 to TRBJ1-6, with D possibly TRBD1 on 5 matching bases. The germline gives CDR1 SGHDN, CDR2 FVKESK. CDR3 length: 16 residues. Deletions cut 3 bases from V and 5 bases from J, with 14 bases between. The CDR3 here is CASSQALQGHNSPLHF. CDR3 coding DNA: TGTGCCAGCAGCCAGGCCCTGCAGGGTCATAATTCACCCCTCCACTTT.

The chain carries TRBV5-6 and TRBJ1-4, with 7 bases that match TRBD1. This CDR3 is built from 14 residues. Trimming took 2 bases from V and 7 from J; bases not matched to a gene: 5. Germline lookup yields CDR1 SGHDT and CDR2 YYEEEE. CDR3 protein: CASSFDRAGEKLFF. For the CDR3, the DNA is TGTGCCAGCAGCTTTGACAGGGCTGGTGAAAAACTGTTTTTT.

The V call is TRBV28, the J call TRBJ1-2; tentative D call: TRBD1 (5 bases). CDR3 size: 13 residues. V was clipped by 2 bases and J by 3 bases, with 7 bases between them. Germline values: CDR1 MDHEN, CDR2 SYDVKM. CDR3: CASSLGGDYGYTF. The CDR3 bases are TGTGCCAGCAGTTTAGGGGGGGACTATGGCTACACCTTC.

The CDR3 loop is CASLGLAGQETQYF. The CDR3 DNA is TGTGCCAGCCTCGGACTAGCGGGCCAAGAGACCCAGTACTTC. The V call is TRBV2, the J call TRBJ2-5; TRBD2 matches 11 bases. Trimming at V came to 8 bases and at J to 1 base, leaving 3 bases not matched to a gene. The CDR3 is 14 amino acids. Germline V gene data show CDR1 as SNHLY and CDR2 as FYNNEI.

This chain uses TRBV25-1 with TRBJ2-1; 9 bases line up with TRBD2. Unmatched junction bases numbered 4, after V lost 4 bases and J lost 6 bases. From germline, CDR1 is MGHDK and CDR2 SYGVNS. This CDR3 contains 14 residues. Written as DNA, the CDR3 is TGTGCCAGCAGTGTTGCGGGGGGGCCCAATGAGCAGTTCTTC. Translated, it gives CASSVAGGPNEQFF.

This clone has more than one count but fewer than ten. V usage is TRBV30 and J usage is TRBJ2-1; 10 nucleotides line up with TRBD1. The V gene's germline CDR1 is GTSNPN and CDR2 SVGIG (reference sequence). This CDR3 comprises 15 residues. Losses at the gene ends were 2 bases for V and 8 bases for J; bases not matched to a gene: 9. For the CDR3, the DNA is TGTGCCTGGAGTTCGGGACAGGGGACCGGGGATGAGCAGTTCTTC. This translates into CAWSSGQGTGDEQFF.

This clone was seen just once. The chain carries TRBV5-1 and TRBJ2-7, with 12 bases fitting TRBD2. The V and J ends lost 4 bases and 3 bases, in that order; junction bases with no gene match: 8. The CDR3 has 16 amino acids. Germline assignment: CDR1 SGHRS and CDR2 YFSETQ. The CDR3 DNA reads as TGCGCCAGCAGCCAAGGACTAGCGGGAATGAACTACGAGCAGTACTTC. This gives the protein CASSQGLAGMNYEQYF.

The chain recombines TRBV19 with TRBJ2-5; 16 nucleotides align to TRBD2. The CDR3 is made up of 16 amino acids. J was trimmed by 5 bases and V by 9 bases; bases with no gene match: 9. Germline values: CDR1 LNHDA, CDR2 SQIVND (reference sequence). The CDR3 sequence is CASGTSGRARVETQYF. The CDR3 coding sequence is TGTGCCAGCGGGACTAGCGGGAGGGCCAGGGTCGAGACCCAGTACTTC.

CDR3 nucleotide sequence: TGTGCCAGCAGCGGACAGCTGATTTATGGCTACACCTTC. Its protein is CASSGQLIYGYTF. V is TRBV6-5 and J is TRBJ1-2; possibly TRBD1 for D (6 bases). This CDR3 contains 13 residues. Deletions cut 6 bases from V and 5 bases from J, with 13 bases between. Per germline, CDR1 MNHEY and CDR2 SVGAGI.

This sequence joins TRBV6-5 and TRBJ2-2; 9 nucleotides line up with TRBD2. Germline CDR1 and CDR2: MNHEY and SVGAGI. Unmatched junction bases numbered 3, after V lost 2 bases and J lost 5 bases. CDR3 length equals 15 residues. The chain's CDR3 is CASSYAGGSTGELFF. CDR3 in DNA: TGTGCCAGCAGTTACGCGGGGGGGTCGACCGGGGAGCTGTTTTTT.

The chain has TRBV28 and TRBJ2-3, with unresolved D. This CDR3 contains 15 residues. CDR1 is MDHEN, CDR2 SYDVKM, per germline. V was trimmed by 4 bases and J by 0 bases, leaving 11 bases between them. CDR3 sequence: CASSSFPRSTDTQYF. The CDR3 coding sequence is TGTGCCAGCAGTTCCTTCCCTAGGAGCACAGATACGCAGTATTTT. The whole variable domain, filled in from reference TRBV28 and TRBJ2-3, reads DVKVTQSSRYLVKRTGEKVFLECVQDMDHENMFWYRQDPGLGLRLIYFSYDVKMKEKGDIPEGYSVSREKKERFSLILESASTNQTSMYLCASSSFPRSTDTQYFGPGTRLTVL.

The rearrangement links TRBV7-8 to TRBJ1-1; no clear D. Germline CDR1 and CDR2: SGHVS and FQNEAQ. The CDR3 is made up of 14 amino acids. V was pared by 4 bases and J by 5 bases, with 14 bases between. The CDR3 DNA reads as TGTGCCAGCAGCTCTAATGTGGGCTTGACTGAAGCTTTCTTT. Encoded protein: CASSSNVGLTEAFF.

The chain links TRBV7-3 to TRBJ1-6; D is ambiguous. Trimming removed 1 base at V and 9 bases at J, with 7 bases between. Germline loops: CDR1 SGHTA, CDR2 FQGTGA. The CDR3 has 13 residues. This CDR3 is CASSLIEGSPLHF. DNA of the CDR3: TGTGCCAGCAGCTTAATTGAGGGTTCACCCCTCCACTTT.

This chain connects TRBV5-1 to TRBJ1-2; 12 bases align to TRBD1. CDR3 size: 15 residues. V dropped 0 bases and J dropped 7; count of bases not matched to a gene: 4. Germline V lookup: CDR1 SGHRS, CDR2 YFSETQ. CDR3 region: CASSLEGQGALGYTF. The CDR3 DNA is TGCGCCAGCAGCTTGGAGGGACAGGGGGCGCTTGGCTACACCTTC.

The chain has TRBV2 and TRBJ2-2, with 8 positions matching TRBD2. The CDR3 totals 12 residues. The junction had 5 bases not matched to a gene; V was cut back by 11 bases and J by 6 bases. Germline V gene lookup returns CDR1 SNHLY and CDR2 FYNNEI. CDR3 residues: CAGSGGAGELFF. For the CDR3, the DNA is TGTGCCGGAAGCGGGGGTGCCGGGGAGCTGTTTTTT.

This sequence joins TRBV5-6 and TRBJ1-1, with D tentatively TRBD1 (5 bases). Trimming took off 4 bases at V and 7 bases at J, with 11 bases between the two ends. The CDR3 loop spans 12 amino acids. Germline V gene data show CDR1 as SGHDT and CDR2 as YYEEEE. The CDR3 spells CASSPGRHEAFF. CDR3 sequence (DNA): TGTGCCAGCAGCCCAGGGCGGCATGAAGCTTTCTTT.

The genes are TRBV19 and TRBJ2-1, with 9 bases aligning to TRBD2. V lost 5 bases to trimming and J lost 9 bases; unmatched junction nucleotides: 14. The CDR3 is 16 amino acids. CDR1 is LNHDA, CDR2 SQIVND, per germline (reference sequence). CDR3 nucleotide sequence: TGTGCCAGTAGTCCTCGCGCGGGGGGGCAGTGGATTGAGCAGTTCTTC. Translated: CASSPRAGGQWIEQFF.